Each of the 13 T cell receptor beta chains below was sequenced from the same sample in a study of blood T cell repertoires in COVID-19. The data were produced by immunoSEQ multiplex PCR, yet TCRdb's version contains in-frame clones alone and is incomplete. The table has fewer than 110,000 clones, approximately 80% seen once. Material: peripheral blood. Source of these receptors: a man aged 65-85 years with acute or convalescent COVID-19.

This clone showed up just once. The DNA of the CDR3 is TGTGCCACGGGGAGTCCCGTCGAAGCTTTCTTT. This sequence encodes CATGSPVEAFF. V gene TRBV6-5 combines with J gene TRBJ1-1, with D uncertain. Germline values: CDR1 MNHEY, CDR2 SVGAGI. This CDR3 is built from 11 residues. V was trimmed by 10 bases and J by 8 bases, leaving 14 bases between them.

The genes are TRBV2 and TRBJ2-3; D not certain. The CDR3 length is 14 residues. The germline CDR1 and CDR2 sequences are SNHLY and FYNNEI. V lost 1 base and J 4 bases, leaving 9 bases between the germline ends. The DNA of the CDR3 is TGTGCCAGCAGTGAAGGCGGTGAAGCAGATACGCAGTATTTT. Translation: CASSEGGEADTQYF.

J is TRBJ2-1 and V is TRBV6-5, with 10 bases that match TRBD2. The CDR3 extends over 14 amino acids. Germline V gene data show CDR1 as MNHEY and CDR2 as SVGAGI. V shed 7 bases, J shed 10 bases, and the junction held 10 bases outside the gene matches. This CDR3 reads CASNGLAGAGEQFF. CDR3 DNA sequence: TGTGCCAGCAATGGGCTAGCGGGGGCCGGGGAGCAGTTCTTC.

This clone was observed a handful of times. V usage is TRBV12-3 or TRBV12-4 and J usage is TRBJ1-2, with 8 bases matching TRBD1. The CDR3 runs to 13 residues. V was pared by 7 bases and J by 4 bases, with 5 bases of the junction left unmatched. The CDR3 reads CASTQGAVYGYTF. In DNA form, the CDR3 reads TGTGCCAGCACCCAGGGGGCGGTCTATGGCTACACCTTC.

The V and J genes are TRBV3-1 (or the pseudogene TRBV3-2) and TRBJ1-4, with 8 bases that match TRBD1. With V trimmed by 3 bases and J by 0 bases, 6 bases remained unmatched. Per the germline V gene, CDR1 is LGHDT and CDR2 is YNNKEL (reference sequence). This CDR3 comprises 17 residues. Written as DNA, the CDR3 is TGTGCCAGCAGCCACAGACAGGGGCCTCCAACTAATGAAAAACTGTTTTTT. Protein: CASSHRQGPPTNEKLFF.

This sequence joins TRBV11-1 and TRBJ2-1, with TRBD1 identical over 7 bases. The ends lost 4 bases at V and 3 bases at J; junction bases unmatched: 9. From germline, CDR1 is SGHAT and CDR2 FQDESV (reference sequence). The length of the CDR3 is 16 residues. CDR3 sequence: CASSSPGTDYYNEQFF. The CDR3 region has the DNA TGTGCCAGCAGCTCTCCCGGGACAGACTACTACAATGAGCAGTTCTTC.

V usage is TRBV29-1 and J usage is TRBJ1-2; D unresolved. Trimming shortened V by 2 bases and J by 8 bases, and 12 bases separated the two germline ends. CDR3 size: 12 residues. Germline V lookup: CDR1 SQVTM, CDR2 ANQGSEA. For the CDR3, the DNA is TGCAGCGTTGAATTGGCGGTGAGAGGCTACACCTTC. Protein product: CSVELAVRGYTF.

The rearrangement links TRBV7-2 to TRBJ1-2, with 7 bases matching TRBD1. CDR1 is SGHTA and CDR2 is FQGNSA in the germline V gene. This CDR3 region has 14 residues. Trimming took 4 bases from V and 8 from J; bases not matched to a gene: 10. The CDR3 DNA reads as TGTGCCAGCAGCTCAAGACAGGGACTCTACGGCTACACCTTC. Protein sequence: CASSSRQGLYGYTF.

CDR3 nucleotide sequence: TGCACCAGCAGCCGTGTGGTAGCGGGGGGAGGAGACACAGATACGCAGTATTTT. Translation gives CTSSRVVAGGGDTDTQYF. The chain has TRBV1 and TRBJ2-3; the D call in the table, TRBD2, was not verified against the DNA. TRBV1 is tagged as a pseudogene. This CDR3 contains 18 residues.

In DNA form, the CDR3 reads TGTGCCAGCAGCCTCCGGGGGGATGATGGCTACACCTTC. As protein: CASSLRGDDGYTF. The rearrangement uses TRBV7-9 and TRBJ1-2; D is perhaps TRBD1 (5 bases). CDR1 and CDR2 (germline): SEHNR, FQNEAQ (reference sequence). The CDR3 has 13 residues. The germline V and J ends were trimmed by 5 bases and 6 bases, with 13 bases remaining between them.

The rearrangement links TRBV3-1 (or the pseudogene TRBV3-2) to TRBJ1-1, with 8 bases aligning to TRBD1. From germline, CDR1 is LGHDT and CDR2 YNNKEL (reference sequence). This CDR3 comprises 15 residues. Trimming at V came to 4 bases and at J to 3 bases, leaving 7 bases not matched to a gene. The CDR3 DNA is TGTGCCAGCAGCCCCCCGACAGGGGCCCACACTGAAGCTTTCTTT. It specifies CASSPPTGAHTEAFF.

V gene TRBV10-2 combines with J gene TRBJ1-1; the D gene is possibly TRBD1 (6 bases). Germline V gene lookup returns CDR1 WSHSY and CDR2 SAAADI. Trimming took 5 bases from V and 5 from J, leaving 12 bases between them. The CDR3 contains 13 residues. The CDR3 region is CASSTGLRTEAFF. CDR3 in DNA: TGCGCCAGCAGTACAGGGCTGAGGACTGAAGCTTTCTTT.

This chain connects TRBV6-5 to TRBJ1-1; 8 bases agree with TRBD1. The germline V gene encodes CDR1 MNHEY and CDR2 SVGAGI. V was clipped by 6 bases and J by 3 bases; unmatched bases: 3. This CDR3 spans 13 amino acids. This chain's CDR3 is CASSDRGDTEAFF. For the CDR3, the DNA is TGTGCCAGCAGCGACAGGGGTGACACTGAAGCTTTCTTT.